Following are 18 T cell receptor beta chains from one sample sequenced in a study of shared clonotypes between healthy human individuals. Only in-frame clones appear in the TCRdb table, and some are missing; sequencing was by immunoSEQ multiplex PCR. In the table there are 1.6 million or so clones, around 95% of which are singletons. The sample was naive CD4+ T cells sorted from blood. This sample's subset: CD45RA+ positively selected. These receptors were collected from a man aged 25 to 40 in good health.

The gene calls are TRBV5-6 and TRBJ1-2; TRBD1 matches at 9 bases. After removal of 4 bases from V and 6 bases from J, the junction contained 7 bases not matched to a gene. Germline V gene lookup returns CDR1 SGHDT and CDR2 YYEEEE. The CDR3 runs 14 residues. CDR3 DNA sequence: TGTGCCAGCAGCCCCGGGGACAGGGTAAATGGCTACACCTTC. Its protein is CASSPGDRVNGYTF.

This clone was recorded a few times. The rearrangement joins TRBV7-8 to TRBJ1-5, with 9 bases identical to TRBD1. This CDR3 has 15 amino acids. The V and J ends lost 4 bases and 1 base, in that order; junction bases with no gene match: 2. Germline V gene sequence: CDR1 SGHVS, CDR2 FQNEAQ. The CDR3: CASSSGQGSNQPQHF. The CDR3 DNA sequence: TGTGCCAGCAGCTCCGGACAGGGGAGCAATCAGCCCCAGCATTTT.

This sequence joins TRBV9 and TRBJ1-1, with 11 bases aligning to TRBD1. CDR1 SGDLS and CDR2 YYNGEE come from the germline V gene. CDR3 length equals 17 residues. Trimming removed 0 bases from V and 1 base from J; junction bases left unmatched: 5. The CDR3: CASSVVDRGRQNTEAFF. The CDR3 DNA follows: TGTGCCAGCAGCGTAGTGGACAGGGGGCGGCAGAACACTGAAGCTTTCTTT.

The J gene is TRBJ2-3, the V gene TRBV6-1; D is uncertain. V lost 2 bases and J lost 3, with 9 bases in between. Germline V gene data show CDR1 as MNHNS and CDR2 as SASEGT. The CDR3 is 14 amino acids. The chain's CDR3 is CASSEWKGTDTQYF. Here the CDR3 DNA reads TGTGCCAGCAGTGAATGGAAAGGGACAGATACGCAGTATTTT.

The V and J genes are TRBV2 and TRBJ1-2; D remains unclear. CDR1 is SNHLY and CDR2 is FYNNEI in the germline V gene. This CDR3 spans 12 amino acids. The ends were cut back, 4 bases at V and 9 bases at J, with 12 bases in the middle. The CDR3 spells CASSVTDWSYTF. CDR3 DNA: TGTGCCAGCAGTGTTACAGATTGGAGCTACACCTTC.

This clone was recorded a few times. The V call is TRBV25-1, the J call TRBJ2-1; 9 nucleotides line up with TRBD2. CDR3 length: 15 amino acids. The germline gives CDR1 MGHDK, CDR2 SYGVNS. Trimming took 3 bases from V and 4 from J; bases not matched to a gene: 4. CDR3 DNA sequence: TGTGCCAGCAGTGAGGTAGCGGGAGTTTACAATGAGCAGTTCTTC. Translation gives CASSEVAGVYNEQFF.

This chain uses TRBV9 with TRBJ1-2, with TRBD1 matching 8 bases. The CDR3 is 13 residues long. Looked up from germline, CDR1 is SGDLS and CDR2 is YYNGEE. Germline trimming cut 4 bases from V and 7 bases from J; bases unmatched to any gene: 6. The CDR3 here is CASSLQGAGGYTF. Written as DNA, the CDR3 is TGTGCCAGCAGCCTCCAGGGGGCTGGTGGCTACACCTTC. The whole variable domain, filled in from reference TRBV9 and TRBJ1-2, reads DSGVTQTPKHLITATGQRVTLRCSPRSGDLSVYWYQQSLDQGLQFLIQYYNGEERAKGNILERFSAQQFPDLHSELNLSSLELGDSALYFCASSLQGAGGYTFGSGTRLTVV.

The chain uses TRBV18 and TRBJ1-1; D uncertain. Trimming took off 4 bases at V and 2 bases at J, with 11 bases between the two ends. Looked up from germline, CDR1 is KGHSH and CDR2 is LQKENI. The CDR3 covers 14 residues. CDR3 DNA: TGTGCCAGCTCACATCAAACAGCAAACACTGAAGCTTTCTTT. This sequence encodes CASSHQTANTEAFF.

This chain links TRBV7-9 with TRBJ1-2, with 11 bases aligning to TRBD1. The CDR3 has 14 residues. From germline, CDR1 is SEHNR and CDR2 FQNEAQ (reference sequence). Losses at the gene ends were 4 bases for V and 8 bases for J; bases not matched to a gene: 6. CDR3 DNA: TGTGCCAGCAGCTCCCGGGGACAGGGGGAGGGCTACACCTTC. Its translation is CASSSRGQGEGYTF.

The rearrangement uses TRBV28 and TRBJ2-6, with a tentative D call TRBD1 (6 bases). V was clipped by 5 bases and J by 1 base, with 12 bases between them. From germline, CDR1 is MDHEN and CDR2 SYDVKM. This CDR3 contains 16 residues. The CDR3 here is CASSHLQGSGANVLTF. The CDR3 DNA follows: TGTGCCAGCAGTCATTTACAGGGATCTGGGGCCAACGTCCTGACTTTC.

The chain combines TRBV29-1 with TRBJ2-5, with 8 nucleotides matching TRBD1. The J segment lost 5 bases and the V segment lost 6 bases, leaving 8 bases of the junction unmatched. Germline loops: CDR1 SQVTM, CDR2 ANQGSEA. This CDR3 spans 13 amino acids. The CDR3 coding sequence is TGCAGCGTGTTTCAGGGGGCGCCGGAGACCCAGTACTTC. It translates to CSVFQGAPETQYF.

The rearrangement links TRBV29-1 to TRBJ1-3; 8 nucleotides line up with TRBD1. In germline, CDR1 is SQVTM, CDR2 ANQGSEA. J lost 0 bases, V lost 6 bases, and 7 bases had no gene match. This CDR3 comprises 15 residues. CDR3 loop: CSVLGTGHSGNTIYF. CDR3 DNA sequence: TGCAGCGTCCTCGGGACAGGCCACTCTGGAAACACCATATATTTT.

On this clone: Other DNA sequences in this specimen translate into the identical CDR3. The chain combines TRBV20-1 with TRBJ1-4; the D is unclear. The CDR3 is 10 amino acids. CDR1 and CDR2 from the germline V gene are DFQATT and SNEGSKA (reference sequence). V lost 1 base, J lost 8 bases, and 2 bases lay in between. The CDR3 sequence is CSARGEKLFF. The DNA for the CDR3 is TGCAGTGCTAGAGGGGAAAAACTGTTTTTT.

Details on this clone: Additional DNA sequences in this sample encode the identical CDR3. The genes are TRBV9 and TRBJ2-2; 11 bases are shared with TRBD2. This CDR3 is 17 amino acids long. Germline V gene sequence: CDR1 SGDLS, CDR2 YYNGEE. V lost 0 bases, J lost 0 bases, and 1 base stayed unmatched. The CDR3 loop is CASSVGGLAANTGELFF. In nucleotides, the CDR3 is TGTGCCAGCAGCGTAGGGGGACTAGCGGCGAACACCGGGGAGCTGTTTTTT.

This chain links TRBV5-1 with TRBJ1-1; weak D call: TRBD1 (6 bases). This CDR3 is 15 amino acids long. The germline gives CDR1 SGHRS, CDR2 YFSETQ. V was cut by 4 bases and J by 4 bases, with 17 bases left in between. The CDR3 nucleotides read TGCGCCAGCAGCATAGGGGACACCATAGGCACTGAAGCTTTCTTT. Protein sequence: CASSIGDTIGTEAFF.

CDR3 loop: CASGDREKLFF. The CDR3 nucleotides are TGTGCTAGCGGGGACAGGGAAAAACTGTTTTTT. The chain uses TRBV6-6 and TRBJ1-4, with 8 positions matching TRBD1. This CDR3 has 11 residues. The germline V gene has CDR1 MNHNY and CDR2 SVGAGI (reference sequence).

The V gene is TRBV28, the J gene TRBJ1-4; TRBD1 agrees at 7 bases. J was trimmed by 7 bases and V by 11 bases; bases with no gene match: 10. There are 13 residues in the CDR3. CDR1 is MDHEN and CDR2 is SYDVKM in the germline V gene. This chain's CDR3 is CASLRGLGEKLFF. Written as DNA, the CDR3 is TGTGCCTCTCTGAGGGGGCTCGGTGAAAAACTGTTTTTT.

CDR3 in amino acids: CASRGLDYEQYF. CDR3 DNA: TGTGCCAGCAGAGGTCTAGACTACGAGCAGTACTTC. V usage is TRBV2 and J usage is TRBJ2-7; D gene ambiguous. V was trimmed by 6 bases and J by 3 bases, leaving 9 bases between them. CDR3 length: 12 residues. The germline V gene has CDR1 SNHLY and CDR2 FYNNEI.